One sample yielded the 19 T cell receptor beta chains listed below, sequenced in a study of blood T cell repertoires in COVID-19. The assay was immunoSEQ multiplex PCR, and TCRdb's table has in-frame clones only and misses some. This repertoire shows about 130,000 clones, around 85% found once; its top ten account for about 17%. What was sequenced was peripheral blood. These TCRs come from a woman aged 50 to 60 who had recovered from COVID-19.

The chain is built from TRBV5-1 and TRBJ2-5; TRBD2 matches at 9 bases. V shed 0 bases and J 5 bases; nucleotides not matched to a gene: 5. The CDR3 loop spans 15 amino acids. Germline CDR1 reads SGHRS; CDR2 reads YFSETQ. The CDR3 sequence is CASSLESGGWETQYF. CDR3 DNA sequence: TGCGCCAGCAGCTTGGAAAGCGGGGGGTGGGAGACCCAGTACTTC.

This clone was observed once. The rearrangement joins TRBV4-3 to TRBJ2-1; tentatively, D is TRBD2 (7 bases). The V gene lost 0 bases and the J gene lost 10 bases, with 16 bases spanning the gap. Germline loops: CDR1 LGHNA, CDR2 YSLEER. The CDR3 loop spans 15 amino acids. The CDR3 is CASSQDKGGAREQFF. The CDR3 coding sequence is TGCGCCAGCAGCCAAGATAAGGGGGGGGCTCGAGAGCAGTTCTTC.

J is TRBJ2-7 and V is TRBV30; the D gene is possibly TRBD2 (5 bases). The germline V gene has CDR1 GTSNPN and CDR2 SVGIG (reference sequence). V lost 0 bases, J lost 2 bases, and 11 bases lay in between. The CDR3 contains 14 residues. The DNA of the CDR3 is TGTGCCTGGAGTGTACGGGAATGGGCCTACGAGCAGTACTTC. It codes for CAWSVREWAYEQYF.

V gene TRBV4-1 combines with J gene TRBJ2-3; D remains ambiguous. CDR1 is MGHRA, CDR2 YSYEKL, per germline. The CDR3 sequence is 16 residues long. Trimming pared 5 bases from V and 1 base from J, leaving 16 bases between. The CDR3 DNA reads as TGCGCCAGCAGCTACCGACCAGGCTCCCGCACAGATACGCAGTATTTT. This encodes CASSYRPGSRTDTQYF.

This clone was seen once. The genes are TRBV12-3 or TRBV12-4 and TRBJ2-5; possibly TRBD1 for D (5 bases). Trimming pared 11 bases from V and 5 bases from J, leaving 18 bases between. The CDR3 covers 13 residues. CDR3 protein: CALPAGYSETQYF. The DNA of the CDR3 is TGTGCCCTCCCGGCAGGGTATTCGGAGACCCAGTACTTC.

This clone came up a few times. The chain uses TRBV19 and TRBJ1-2; 7 bases match TRBD1. V lost 6 bases and J lost 2; bases outside the gene matches: 3. Germline lookup yields CDR1 LNHDA and CDR2 SQIVND (reference sequence). This CDR3 contains 13 residues. CDR3 in amino acids: CASSRDSNYGYTF. CDR3 DNA: TGTGCCAGTAGCCGGGACAGCAACTATGGCTACACCTTC.

The chain links TRBV29-1 to TRBJ1-2; D ambiguous. CDR1 SQVTM and CDR2 ANQGSEA come from the germline V gene. Trimming left V 1 base short and J 7 bases short, with 7 bases between. This CDR3 region has 11 residues. CDR3 sequence reads: CSVEGSAGYTF. The CDR3 region has the DNA TGCAGCGTTGAAGGGAGTGCTGGCTACACCTTC.

The V and J genes are TRBV2 and TRBJ2-7, with TRBD1 identical over 9 bases. The J segment lost 6 bases and the V segment lost 5 bases, leaving 5 bases of the junction unmatched. The CDR3 has 13 amino acids. Per the germline V gene, CDR1 is SNHLY and CDR2 is FYNNEI. In DNA, the CDR3 is TGTGCCAGCAGTACAGGGGGCGAAGTCGAGCAGTACTTC. Translated: CASSTGGEVEQYF.

This clone showed up just once. This sequence joins TRBV12-3 or TRBV12-4 and TRBJ1-2; D gene ambiguous. The CDR3 totals 13 residues. The V end lost 2 bases, the J end lost 3 bases, and 7 bases lay between the germline ends. This chain's CDR3 is CASSLQYDYGYTF. The CDR3 DNA reads as TGTGCCAGCAGTTTACAGTATGACTATGGCTACACCTTC.

The gene calls are TRBV3-1 (or the pseudogene TRBV3-2) and TRBJ2-7; possible D gene TRBD2, 6 bases. Germline V gene data show CDR1 as LGHDT and CDR2 as YNNKEL (reference sequence). The CDR3 covers 14 residues. V lost 1 base, J lost 4 bases, and 11 bases lay in between. The CDR3 DNA follows: TGTGCCAGCAGCCAAGCCGGAGGGTTATACGAGCAGTACTTC. Its protein is CASSQAGGLYEQYF.

This rearrangement joins TRBV2 to TRBJ2-7; 9 bases map to TRBD1. Losses at the gene ends were 6 bases for V and 2 bases for J; bases not matched to a gene: 8. CDR1 is SNHLY, CDR2 FYNNEI, per germline. CDR3 length: 15 residues. The CDR3 sequence: CASRGWTGVTYEQYF. The CDR3 region has the DNA TGTGCCAGCAGGGGCTGGACAGGGGTGACCTACGAGCAGTACTTC. The full variable domain, in which reference TRBV2 and TRBJ2-7 provide the parts outside the CDR3, is EPEVTQTPSHQVTQMGQEVILRCVPISNHLYFYWYRQILGQKVEFLVSFYNNEISEKSEIFDDQFSVERPDGSNFTLKIRSTKLEDSAMYFCASRGWTGVTYEQYFGPGTRLTVT.

The chain combines TRBV11-2 with TRBJ2-7, with a weak D call TRBD1 (6 bases). The CDR3 has 15 residues. Germline CDR1 and CDR2: SGHAT and FQNNGV. The germline V and J ends were trimmed by 0 bases and 1 base, with 10 bases remaining between them. The CDR3, as DNA: TGTGCCAGCAGCTTAGATCTTGGACAGTCCTACGAGCAGTACTTC. It translates to CASSLDLGQSYEQYF.

The genes are TRBV30 and TRBJ1-3, with D maybe TRBD1 (5 bases). V lost 0 bases, J lost 3 bases, and 9 bases lay in between. The CDR3 has 14 amino acids. Germline CDR1 is GTSNPN and CDR2 is SVGIG (reference sequence). The CDR3 nucleotides are TGTGCCTGGAGTGTACCAGGGATTGGAAACACCATATATTTT. Residues: CAWSVPGIGNTIYF. Full variable domain (missing parts from reference TRBV30 and TRBJ1-3): SQTIHQWPATLVQPVGSPLSLECTVEGTSNPNLYWYRQAAGRGLQLLFYSVGIGQISSEVPQNLSASRPQDRQFILSSKKLLLSDSGFYLCAWSVPGIGNTIYFGEGSWLTVV.

The V and J genes are TRBV6-5 and TRBJ2-7; 14 nucleotides align to TRBD2. There are 15 residues in the CDR3. Germline V gene sequence: CDR1 MNHEY, CDR2 SVGAGI. V lost 8 bases and J lost 0; bases outside the gene matches: 3. The CDR3 coding sequence is TGTGCCAGCGGGACTAGCGGGGGAGCCTCCTACGAGCAGTACTTC. This gives the protein CASGTSGGASYEQYF.

This clone showed up just a few times. The rearrangement links TRBV23-1 to TRBJ1-5, with 7 nucleotides matching TRBD1. TRBV23-1 is filed as an ORF, its function uncertain. The CDR3 loop spans 17 amino acids. The V and J ends lost 3 bases and 0 bases, in that order; junction bases with no gene match: 8. The CDR3 sequence is CASSHTGTEISNQPQHF. CDR3 nucleotides: TGCGCCAGCAGTCACACCGGGACAGAAATTAGCAATCAGCCCCAGCATTTT.

The V call is TRBV7-9, the J call TRBJ1-1; 7 nucleotides line up with TRBD1. The germline V gene encodes CDR1 SEHNR and CDR2 FQNEAQ (reference sequence). V lost 0 bases and J lost 5; bases outside the gene matches: 3. The CDR3 extends over 14 amino acids. The CDR3 DNA is TGTGCCAGCAGCTTAGCCACAGGGGTAACTGAAGCTTTCTTT. Protein: CASSLATGVTEAFF.

The gene calls are TRBV28 and TRBJ1-4; TRBD1 agrees at 9 bases. The CDR3 spans 14 residues. V was pared by 6 bases and J by 7 bases, with 6 bases of the junction left unmatched. Per the germline V gene, CDR1 is MDHEN and CDR2 is SYDVKM. The CDR3 loop is CASSPSGQGEKLFF. In DNA, the CDR3 is TGTGCCAGCAGCCCTTCGGGACAGGGTGAAAAACTGTTTTTT.

Remarks on this clone: This may be a read error: a much more frequent sequence differs by one nucleotide. V and J are TRBV7-2 and TRBJ2-5; 8 bases are shared with TRBD2. This CDR3 region has 17 residues. The germline CDR1 and CDR2 sequences are SGHTA and FQGNSA. The V segment lost 1 base and the J segment 6 bases; nucleotides outside the gene matches: 13. CDR3 sequence (DNA): TGTGCCAGCAGCTTAGTGCATGGTAGCGGGACAAGAAAGACCCAGTACTTC. It yields the protein CASSLVHGSGTRKTQYF.

The V gene is TRBV2, the J gene TRBJ1-5; the match to TRBD1 covers 8 bases. Germline CDR1 reads SNHLY; CDR2 reads FYNNEI. CDR3 size: 14 residues. The V segment lost 6 bases and the J segment 3 bases; nucleotides outside the gene matches: 4. The CDR3 protein is CASSEDRDNQPQHF. In DNA, the CDR3 is TGTGCCAGCAGCGAGGACAGGGACAATCAGCCCCAGCATTTT.